This entry lists 5 T cell receptor beta chains sequenced from one sample in a study of T-cell memory formation after mild COVID-19. TCRdb called the 5' RACE reads again in MiXCR, with one record for every CDR3 protein. The repertoire holds 250,000 to 300,000 distinct CDR3 sequences, with roughly 16% as singletons. The specimen was PBMCs or a T cell subset sorted from them (not recorded which). The receptors come from a man aged 18 to 29 who had mild COVID-19 (a few samples of this study predate the infection). Cell type and time point are not known.

This clonotype was found a few times. The rearrangement links TRBV6-5 to TRBJ2-7; 7 nucleotides agree with TRBD1. This CDR3 contains 14 residues. Germline V CDR1 and CDR2: MNHEY, SVGAGI. The V and J ends lost 6 bases and 2 bases, in that order; junction bases with no gene match: 7. CDR3 bases: TGTGCCAGCAGCCGCGACAGGGACCCCTACGAGCAGTACTTC. This codes for CASSRDRDPYEQYF.

This clonotype was seen just once. V usage is TRBV18 and J usage is TRBJ1-5; D perhaps matches TRBD1 (6 bases). Trimming took off 3 bases at V and 7 bases at J, with 19 bases between the two ends. The CDR3 is made up of 16 amino acids. The germline V gene encodes CDR1 KGHSH and CDR2 LQKENI. CDR3 amino acids: CASSPTAGQLGQPQHF. DNA for the CDR3: TGTGCCAGCTCACCGACCGCCGGACAGTTGGGGCAGCCCCAGCATTTT.

This clonotype occurred a few times. The chain uses TRBV6-5 and TRBJ2-7, with D perhaps matching TRBD1 (8 bases). CDR1 MNHEY and CDR2 SVGAGI come from the germline V gene. This CDR3 is built from 15 residues. V lost 2 bases and J lost 2, with 13 bases in between. The CDR3 sequence is CASSYAGDRTYEQYF. The CDR3, as DNA: TGTGCCAGCAGTTACGCGGGGGACAGGACCTACGAGCAGTACTTC.

This clonotype turned up a few times. V usage is TRBV5-1 and J usage is TRBJ2-5; 7 nucleotides agree with TRBD2. The germline gives CDR1 SGHRS, CDR2 YFSETQ. V lost 5 bases, J lost 5 bases, and 9 bases stayed unmatched. This CDR3 comprises 14 residues. The CDR3 region is CASRGAGYRETQYF. The DNA for the CDR3 is TGCGCCAGCAGGGGAGCGGGGTACAGGGAGACCCAGTACTTC.

This sequence joins TRBV2 and TRBJ2-7; TRBD1 might be the D (6 bases). V was shortened by 3 bases and J by 0 bases, with 18 bases between the two germline ends. Germline CDR1 is SNHLY and CDR2 is FYNNEI. The CDR3 runs 17 residues. In nucleotides, the CDR3 is TGTGCCAGCAGTGACGAGTCGGGACAACCCTTCTCCTACGAGCAGTACTTC. Translating gives CASSDESGQPFSYEQYF.